This entry describes one T cell receptor (beta chain). The repertoire was sequenced with immunoSEQ multiplex PCR; TCRdb's copy has only in-frame clones and lacks some. The repertoire includes 200,000 or so clones, 85% to 95% of them detected once, and about 9.4% sits in the top ten. The source of the sample is a study of T cell responses to AZD1222 COVID-19 vaccine. CDR3 length: 14 amino acids. The sequence was obtained from an adult in good health. The chain employs TRBV21-1 and TRBJ1-1; the D call TRBD1 from the table was never checked on the DNA. TRBV21-1 represents a pseudogene. The source was peripheral blood, collected on day 0 of AZD1222 vaccination. CDR3 bases: TGTGCCAGCAGAGAGGCAGGGGGCGTTCTTTATGCTTTCTTT. It is translated as CASREAGGVLYAFF.